The clone carrying this T cell receptor beta chain was seen once. Its specificity is unknown. This entry belongs to a study of CD8+CD57+ T cells in acquired aplastic anemia. Study-wide background: Average DNA yield from sorted CD4+ and CD8+ cells was about 2.9 ug. General study findings and limits: Patients and controls had in common 25 to 30 CD8+ CDR3 sequences.

In patients chosen for sequencing, flow cytometry had shown CD8+CD57+ cell expansion. Blood was sampled before the patients had received any therapy. TCR beta VDJ combinations and CDR3 sequences were profiled from genomic DNA. One entry per CDR3 protein results from TCRdb running MiXCR on the reads. The sample has about 150,000 distinct CDR3 sequences, 40% to 65% seen once. This CDR3 is built from 16 residues. Germline V gene lookup returns CDR1 LGHNA and CDR2 YNFKEQ. V was pared by 2 bases and J by 1 base, with 13 bases between. This receptor was obtained from a human donor with aplastic anemia. Sequenced material: sorted CD4+, CD8+, or CD8+CD57+ T cells (not recorded which) from PBMCs. The chain recombines TRBV4-2 with TRBJ2-3; the D gene is possibly TRBD2 (7 bases). The CDR3 coding sequence is TGTGCCAGCAGCCAAAGGGGGGGACCTCGCACAGATACGCAGTATTTT. Its protein product is CASSQRGGPRTDTQYF.